A single sample gave rise to the 14 T cell receptor beta chains below, sequenced in a study of blood T cell repertoires in COVID-19. Using immunoSEQ multiplex PCR, the repertoire was profiled, and TCRdb retains in-frame clones only, with some absent. Of over 200,000 clones in the sample, roughly nine tenths were seen once. The sequenced sample was PBMCs or T cells enriched from blood (not recorded which). The receptors shown here come from a woman aged 45 to 65 in a cohort exposed to, infected with or recovered from COVID-19 (not recorded which).

This sequence joins TRBV7-2 and TRBJ2-3; a weak D match, TRBD2 (6 bases). Trimming left V 5 bases short and J 4 bases short, with 13 bases between. The germline CDR1 and CDR2 sequences are SGHTA and FQGNSA. The CDR3 sequence is 14 residues long. The CDR3 nucleotides read TGTGCCAGCAGCATATTGACTAGTTCAGATACGCAGTATTTT. Translation gives CASSILTSSDTQYF.

The chain couples TRBV29-1 to TRBJ2-3, with 7 bases aligning to TRBD2. This CDR3 comprises 14 residues. CDR1 and CDR2 (germline): SQVTM, ANQGSEA. V shed 4 bases, J shed 0 bases, and the junction held 4 bases outside the gene matches. CDR3 region: CSVGFGGSTDTQYF. CDR3 in DNA: TGCAGCGTTGGATTCGGGGGGAGCACAGATACGCAGTATTTT.

This chain joins TRBV6-2 or TRBV6-3 and TRBJ2-3; tentative D call: TRBD2 (5 bases). The CDR3 covers 13 residues. The V and J ends lost 4 bases and 8 bases respectively, with 13 bases between them. Germline V gene sequence: CDR1 MNHEY, CDR2 SVGEGT. CDR3: CASSSSELVTQYF. In DNA, the CDR3 is TGTGCCAGCAGTTCCTCGGAACTAGTTACGCAGTATTTT.

V usage is TRBV2 and J usage is TRBJ1-5, with D perhaps matching TRBD1 (5 bases). V lost 4 bases to trimming and J lost 3 bases, with 13 bases between them. The CDR3 has 15 amino acids. CDR1 and CDR2 (germline): SNHLY, FYNNEI. CDR3 bases: TGTGCCAGCAGTGGAACGGGGGTGGCCAATCAGCCCCAGCATTTT. Its protein is CASSGTGVANQPQHF. Full variable domain (remainder filled in from reference TRBV2 and TRBJ1-5): EPEVTQTPSHQVTQMGQEVILRCVPISNHLYFYWYRQILGQKVEFLVSFYNNEISEKSEIFDDQFSVERPDGSNFTLKIRSTKLEDSAMYFCASSGTGVANQPQHFGDGTRLSIL.

The DNA of the CDR3 is TGTGCCAGTGGGGGCGGACGTGCCAATCTCGAGCAGTACTTC. It translates to CASGGGRANLEQYF. The chain recombines TRBV19 with TRBJ2-7, with TRBD1 as a possible D gene (6 bases). Trimming removed 8 bases from V and 6 bases from J, with 20 bases in between. Germline V gene lookup returns CDR1 LNHDA and CDR2 SQIVND (reference sequence). CDR3 length equals 14 residues.

The chain uses TRBV5-4 and TRBJ1-4, with 9 bases aligning to TRBD1. The CDR3 contains 14 residues. Unmatched junction bases numbered 2, after V lost 3 bases and J lost 5 bases. Per germline, CDR1 SGHNT and CDR2 YYREEE (reference sequence). This chain's CDR3 is CASSSGTGNEKLFF. CDR3 in DNA: TGTGCCAGCAGCTCCGGGACAGGGAATGAAAAACTGTTTTTT.

The chain employs TRBV18 and TRBJ1-1, with a possible D match to TRBD1 (5 bases). The germline V and J ends were trimmed by 10 bases and 4 bases, with 13 bases remaining between them. The CDR3 runs to 12 residues. Germline loops: CDR1 KGHSH, CDR2 LQKENI. The CDR3 loop reads CATIRGSTEAFF. For the CDR3, the DNA is TGTGCCACCATAAGGGGTTCCACTGAAGCTTTCTTT.

The V call is TRBV28, the J call TRBJ1-5; the D gene is possibly TRBD1 (6 bases). In germline, CDR1 is MDHEN, CDR2 SYDVKM. Trimming took off 3 bases at V and 7 bases at J, with 13 bases between the two ends. The CDR3 runs 14 residues. CDR3 sequence reads: CASSFGGGGQPQHF. DNA for the CDR3: TGTGCCAGCAGTTTCGGCGGGGGCGGGCAGCCCCAGCATTTT.

J is TRBJ1-5 and V is TRBV29-1, with 7 bases aligning to TRBD1. The J segment lost 0 bases and the V segment lost 8 bases, leaving 16 bases of the junction unmatched. Germline V gives CDR1 SQVTM, CDR2 ANQGSEA. This CDR3 is 17 amino acids long. The CDR3 protein is CSPNPGQNAYSNQPQHF. CDR3 nucleotides: TGCAGCCCAAATCCGGGACAGAATGCGTATAGCAATCAGCCCCAGCATTTT.

The rearrangement links TRBV9 to TRBJ2-1; 14 bases map to TRBD2. Germline V lookup: CDR1 SGDLS, CDR2 YYNGEE. This CDR3 region has 18 residues. Losses at the gene ends were 4 bases for V and 0 bases for J; bases not matched to a gene: 6. The CDR3 coding sequence is TGTGCCAGCAGCCCGGGACTAGCGGGGGAGATCTCCTACAATGAGCAGTTCTTC. This gives the protein CASSPGLAGEISYNEQFF.

The V gene is TRBV23-1, the J gene TRBJ1-5; D gene ambiguous. TRBV23-1 has ORF status, its function being uncertain. V was clipped by 2 bases and J by 3 bases, with 17 bases between them. CDR3 size: 17 residues. CDR3 sequence (DNA): TGCGCCAGCAGTCAACCCAAGGGCGCGGGGTCCAATCAGCCCCAGCATTTT. Protein sequence: CASSQPKGAGSNQPQHF.

The chain combines TRBV4-1 with TRBJ1-1, with 7 bases lining up with TRBD1. The CDR3 totals 15 residues. Per the germline V gene, CDR1 is MGHRA and CDR2 is YSYEKL. The V gene end was trimmed by 1 base and the J gene end by 4 bases; junction bases not matched to a gene: 6. The CDR3 is CASSQGGGFGTEAFF. In DNA form, the CDR3 reads TGCGCCAGCAGCCAAGGAGGGGGCTTCGGCACTGAAGCTTTCTTT.

The table lists this clone with a count of one. V is TRBV3-1 (or the pseudogene TRBV3-2) and J is TRBJ1-4; D may be TRBD1 (6 bases). This CDR3 comprises 16 residues. Germline CDR1 is LGHDT and CDR2 is YNNKEL (reference sequence). V lost 1 base and J lost 4, with 13 bases in between. This CDR3 reads CASSQGRGDYNEKLFF. For the CDR3, the DNA is TGTGCCAGCAGCCAAGGGAGGGGGGACTATAATGAAAAACTGTTTTTT.

The CDR3 region is CASSQSDNQGTGFVSYNSPLHF. CDR3 DNA: TGCGCCAGCAGTCAATCGGATAACCAAGGGACAGGGTTTGTCTCCTATAATTCACCCCTCCACTTT. The chain is built from TRBV23-1 and TRBJ1-6, with TRBD1 matching over 9 bases. TRBV23-1 falls under the ORF class, with uncertain function. This CDR3 has 22 amino acids. With V trimmed by 0 bases and J by 0 bases, 15 bases remained unmatched.